This T cell receptor beta chain was sequenced for a study of blood T cell repertoires in COVID-19. Study overall: Acute-phase and convalescent COVID-19 samples originated in the United States, Italy and Spain. PBMCs, B-cell-depleted T cells, or T cells provided the cDNA or gDNA that made up the material.

CDR1 is MNHNY, CDR2 SVGAGI, per germline (reference sequence). V was pared by 7 bases and J by 2 bases, with 6 bases of the junction left unmatched. There are 14 residues in the CDR3. In the original workflow: Reference gene primer amplification yielded estimated nucleated cell counts. Repertoires were generated with immunoSEQ multiplex PCR, while TCRdb's copy carries only in-frame clones and drops some. V and J calls and clone size follow that table, whereas D and trimming were derived from the DNA. The sample includes about 69,000 clones, 86% of them seen just once. The chain is built from TRBV6-6 and TRBJ2-7; 9 bases line up with TRBD1. This sequence originates from a man aged 30-40 years with acute or convalescent COVID-19. The sequencing input was peripheral blood. The CDR3 DNA sequence: TGTGCCAGCACTATAGGACAGGGGCCCTACGAGCAGTACTTC. Protein: CASTIGQGPYEQYF.